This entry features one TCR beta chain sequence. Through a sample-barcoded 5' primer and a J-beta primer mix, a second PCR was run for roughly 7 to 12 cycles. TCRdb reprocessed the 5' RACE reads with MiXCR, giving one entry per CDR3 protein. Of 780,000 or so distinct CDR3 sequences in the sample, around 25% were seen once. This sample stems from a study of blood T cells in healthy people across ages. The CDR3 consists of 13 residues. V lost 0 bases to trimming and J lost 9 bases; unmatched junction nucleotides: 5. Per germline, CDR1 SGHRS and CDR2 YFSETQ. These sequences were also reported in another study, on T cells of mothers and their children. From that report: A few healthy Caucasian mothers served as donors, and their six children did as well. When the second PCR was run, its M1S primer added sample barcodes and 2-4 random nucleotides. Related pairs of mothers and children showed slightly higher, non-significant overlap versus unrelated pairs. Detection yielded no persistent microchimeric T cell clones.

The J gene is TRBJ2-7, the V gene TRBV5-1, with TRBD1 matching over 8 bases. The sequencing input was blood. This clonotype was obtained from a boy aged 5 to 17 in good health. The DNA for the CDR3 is TGCGCCAGCAGCTTGGTCGGACAGGGTGGGCAGTACTTC. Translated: CASSLVGQGGQYF.